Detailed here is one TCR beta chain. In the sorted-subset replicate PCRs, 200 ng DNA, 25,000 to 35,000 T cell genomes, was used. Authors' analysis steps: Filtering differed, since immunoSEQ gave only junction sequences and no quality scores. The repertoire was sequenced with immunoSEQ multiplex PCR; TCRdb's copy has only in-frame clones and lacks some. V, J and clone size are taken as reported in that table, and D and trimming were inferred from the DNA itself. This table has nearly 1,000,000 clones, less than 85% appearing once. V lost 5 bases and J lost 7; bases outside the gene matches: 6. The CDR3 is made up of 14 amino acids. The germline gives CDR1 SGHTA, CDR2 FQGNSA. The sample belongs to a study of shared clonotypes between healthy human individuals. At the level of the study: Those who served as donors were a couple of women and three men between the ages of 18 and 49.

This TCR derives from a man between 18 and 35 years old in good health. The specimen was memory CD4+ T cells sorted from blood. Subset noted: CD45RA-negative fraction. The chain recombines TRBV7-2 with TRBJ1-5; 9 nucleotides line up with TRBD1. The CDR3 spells CASSIQGAGQPQHF. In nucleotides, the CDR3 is TGTGCCAGCAGCATACAGGGGGCCGGGCAGCCCCAGCATTTT.